Following are 15 T cell receptor beta chains from one sample sequenced in a study of T cells expressing NK-cell markers (dated by TCRdb to between 2020 and 2021). Library construction relied on 5' RACE. The run used an Illumina HiSeq 2000. TCRdb reprocessed the sequencing reads and holds a single record per CDR3 protein sequence, with no DNA. This sample's table has entries for 300,000 to 500,000 distinct CDR3 sequences. The ten largest clones capture around 10% of the sample. The sample consisted of blood T cells: a sorted CD56 or NKG2C T cell subset, CD4+ or CD8+ T cells, or bulk PBMC T cells (not recorded which). These receptors were collected from a woman aged 45 to 65 in good health. Donor details come from another sample of the same person, matched by shared clones.

Here the CDR3 reads CASSLEPNLLGADETQYF. This chain joins TRBV5-8 and TRBJ2-5; absent DNA, TCRdb's TRBD1 call cannot be checked. There are 18 residues in the CDR3. Looked up from germline, CDR1 is SGHTS and CDR2 is YDEGEE.

The chain is built from TRBV4-1 and TRBJ1-1. This CDR3 has 15 residues. The germline V gene has CDR1 MGHRA and CDR2 YSYEKL. The CDR3 sequence is CASSLTPDTNTEAFF.

The V and J genes are TRBV14 and TRBJ2-5. The CDR3 is 12 residues long. Germline V gives CDR1 SGHDN, CDR2 FVKESK. This chain's CDR3 is CASSQDWQDLYF.

Judged by frequency, this clonotype is medium-sized. The rearrangement uses TRBV10-3 and TRBJ2-2; the D gene TCRdb calls, TRBD1, cannot be checked with no DNA. Germline CDR1 reads ENHRY; CDR2 reads SYGVKD. The CDR3 consists of 14 residues. The CDR3 sequence is CAIKGTGDTGELFF.

The chain has TRBV29-1 and TRBJ2-6; lacking DNA, the TRBD2 call made by TCRdb goes unchecked. The CDR3 spans 15 residues. CDR1 is SQVTM and CDR2 is ANQGSEA in the germline V gene. The CDR3 sequence: CSVALGGTGANVLTF.

V and J are TRBV5-6 and TRBJ2-5; TCRdb reports TRBD1, a call that lacks DNA to check it against. In germline, CDR1 is SGHDT, CDR2 YYEEEE. The CDR3 length is 15 residues. CDR3 region: CASSLWESERGTQYF.

The gene calls are TRBV4-1 and TRBJ2-7. The CDR3 runs to 13 residues. Germline V lookup: CDR1 MGHRA, CDR2 YSYEKL. The CDR3 sequence: CASSQVGTGEQYF.

The V call is TRBV20-1, the J call TRBJ2-7; checking the TCRdb D call of TRBD1 is not possible without DNA. This CDR3 contains 13 residues. CDR1 is DFQATT and CDR2 is SNEGSKA in the germline V gene (reference sequence). The CDR3 loop is CSASQGPIYEQYF.

The rearrangement joins TRBV27 to TRBJ2-7; TCRdb indicates TRBD2, and absent DNA this call remains unverified. CDR3 length equals 13 residues. The V gene's germline CDR1 is MNHEY and CDR2 SMNVEV (reference sequence). The CDR3 protein is CATIPTDSEEQYF.

This chain joins TRBV7-2 and TRBJ1-3. This CDR3 contains 17 residues. The germline V gene has CDR1 SGHTA and CDR2 FQGNSA. The CDR3 loop reads CASSLGRWGRGGNTIYF.

The chain couples TRBV6-5 to TRBJ2-1. This CDR3 has 15 residues. Germline V CDR1 and CDR2: MNHEY, SVGAGI. The CDR3 sequence is CASSSSGGSYNEQFF.

The chain has TRBV12-3 or TRBV12-4 and TRBJ1-5; no DNA is available, so the TRBD1 call from TCRdb remains unchecked. The CDR3 has 11 residues. The CDR3 here is CASSRGGPQHF.

This sequence joins TRBV3-1 and TRBJ2-5. The germline CDR1 and CDR2 sequences are LGHDT and YNNKEL (reference sequence). The CDR3 is made up of 13 amino acids. CDR3 region: CASSPTFRETQYF.

V usage is TRBV6-5 and J usage is TRBJ2-1; the TCRdb call, TRBD2, lacks DNA for checking. Per the germline V gene, CDR1 is MNHEY and CDR2 is SVGAGI. The CDR3 spans 15 residues. The CDR3 reads CASSFTSGRANEQFF.

The CDR3 reads CSARDPRSYTF. The chain links TRBV20-1 to TRBJ1-2; TCRdb lists TRBD1, though no DNA is available to test this call. The CDR3 extends over 11 amino acids. Germline loops: CDR1 DFQATT, CDR2 SNEGSKA (reference sequence).